The rows below give T cell receptor beta chains drawn from one sample of a study of blood T cell repertoires in COVID-19. Libraries were prepared by immunoSEQ multiplex PCR; TCRdb keeps only in-frame clonotypes and omits some of them. The repertoire consists of some 130,000 clones, with around 90% occurring once and the leading ten covering around 4.6%. What was sequenced was peripheral blood. The receptors shown here come from a man aged 55 to 70 with COVID-19, enrolled during active disease. The CDR3 runs from the conserved cysteine through the conserved F or W. The order of the fields is J gene, clone size, D gene, V gene, CDR3 protein, CDR3 DNA. A D gene is named only where the DNA matches it firmly. Not all rows give a size; the values are once, few, many and, for expanded clones, a class.

j_gene: TRBJ1-1; abundance: once; d_gene: -; v_gene: TRBV7-6; CDR3aa: CASSLLARGSGTEAFF; CDR3nt: TGTGCCAGCAGCTTACTCGCCAGGGGTAGTGGCACTGAAGCTTTCTTT
j_gene: TRBJ1-1; abundance: once; d_gene: -; v_gene: TRBV7-3; CDR3aa: CASSITDRNTEAFF; CDR3nt: TGTGCCAGCAGCATAACTGACAGGAACACTGAAGCTTTCTTT
j_gene: TRBJ1-1; abundance: -; d_gene: TRBD1; v_gene: TRBV19; CDR3aa: CASTWGQIDNTEAFF; CDR3nt: TGTGCCAGTACCTGGGGACAGATAGATAACACTGAAGCTTTCTTT
j_gene: TRBJ2-1; abundance: -; d_gene: -; v_gene: TRBV12-3/TRBV12-4; CDR3aa: CASGGTGQFF; CDR3nt: TGTGCCAGCGGGGGGACCGGGCAGTTCTTC
j_gene: TRBJ2-5; abundance: once; d_gene: -; v_gene: TRBV15; CDR3aa: CATSRDWSSQETQYF; CDR3nt: TGTGCCACCAGCAGAGATTGGAGTAGCCAAGAGACCCAGTACTTC
j_gene: TRBJ2-1; abundance: -; d_gene: -; v_gene: TRBV6-6; CDR3aa: CASSYGSSYNEQFF; CDR3nt: TGTGCCAGCAGTTACGGGAGCTCCTACAATGAGCAGTTCTTC
j_gene: TRBJ2-7; abundance: -; d_gene: TRBD2; v_gene: TRBV28; CDR3aa: CASSFVWGGGYEQYF; CDR3nt: TGTGCCAGCAGTTTTGTTTGGGGCGGGGGCTACGAGCAGTACTTC
j_gene: TRBJ2-7; abundance: -; d_gene: -; v_gene: TRBV12-3/TRBV12-4; CDR3aa: CASSKGLENEQYF; CDR3nt: TGTGCCAGCAGTAAGGGGCTGGAAAACGAGCAGTACTTC
j_gene: TRBJ2-7; abundance: -; d_gene: -; v_gene: TRBV4-3; CDR3aa: CASSLLLGTAGDGYEQYF; CDR3nt: TGCGCCAGCAGCCTCTTACTGGGGACAGCGGGAGATGGGTACGAGCAGTACTTC
j_gene: TRBJ2-5; abundance: -; d_gene: -; v_gene: TRBV11-2; CDR3aa: CASSLSSQAGETQYF; CDR3nt: TGTGCCAGCAGCTTGAGTTCTCAAGCCGGAGAGACCCAGTACTTC
j_gene: TRBJ2-1; abundance: -; d_gene: -; v_gene: TRBV6-4; CDR3aa: CASRREESSYNEQFF; CDR3nt: TGTGCCAGCAGGAGGGAGGAGAGCTCCTACAATGAGCAGTTCTTC
j_gene: TRBJ2-1; abundance: -; d_gene: -; v_gene: TRBV7-8; CDR3aa: CASSLEGGINNEQFF; CDR3nt: TGTGCCAGCAGCTTAGAAGGGGGAATCAACAATGAGCAGTTCTTC
j_gene: TRBJ1-6; abundance: -; d_gene: TRBD1; v_gene: TRBV6-6; CDR3aa: CASHGQGAYNSPLHF; CDR3nt: TGTGCCAGCCACGGACAGGGGGCGTATAATTCACCCCTCCACTTT
j_gene: TRBJ2-3; abundance: -; d_gene: -; v_gene: TRBV27; CDR3aa: CASSLSRGEDTQYF; CDR3nt: TGTGCCAGCAGTTTATCAAGGGGCGAGGATACGCAGTATTTT
j_gene: TRBJ1-1; abundance: -; d_gene: -; v_gene: TRBV5-8; CDR3aa: CASSLALGSGDTEAFF; CDR3nt: TGTGCCAGCAGCTTGGCCCTGGGATCGGGAGACACTGAAGCTTTCTTT
j_gene: TRBJ1-4; abundance: -; d_gene: -; v_gene: TRBV4-2; CDR3aa: CASSQEVGGTTNEKLFF; CDR3nt: TGTGCCAGCAGCCAAGAGGTCGGGGGGACTACTAATGAAAAACTGTTTTTT
j_gene: TRBJ2-3; abundance: -; d_gene: -; v_gene: TRBV10-3; CDR3aa: CAISDRVLAHTDTQYF; CDR3nt: TGTGCCATCAGTGATAGGGTCCTAGCGCACACAGATACGCAGTATTTT